This T cell receptor (beta chain) was identified in a study of T cell changes during pregnancy in multiple sclerosis. Germline V CDR1 and CDR2: SGHTA, FQGNSA. With 3 bases removed from V and 10 bases from J, the gap between germline ends came to 12 bases. The CDR3 covers 13 residues. Sequencing used immunoSEQ multiplex PCR; TCRdb keeps in-frame clones, though not all of them. The sample shows tens of thousands of clones, almost 95% of them seen only once. Sequences were derived from peripheral blood, sampled after pregnancy. This TCR was recovered from a female donor with multiple sclerosis, enrolled in a pregnancy study. The chain joins TRBV7-2 to TRBJ1-4, with D hard to call. CDR3: CASSFNSPSKLFF. CDR3 DNA sequence: TGTGCCAGCAGCTTTAACAGCCCCTCAAAACTGTTTTTT. Full variable domain (remainder filled in from reference TRBV7-2 and TRBJ1-4): GAGVSQSPSNKVTEKGKDVELRCDPISGHTALYWYRQSLGQGLEFLIYFQGNSAPDKSGLPSDRFSAERTGGSVSTLTIQRTQQEDSAVYLCASSFNSPSKLFFGSGTQLSVL.